The rows below give T cell receptor beta chains drawn from one sample of a study of cytomegalovirus exposure and HLA in healthy donors. Repertoires were generated with immunoSEQ multiplex PCR, while TCRdb's copy carries only in-frame clones and drops some. The sample lists around 150,000 clones; almost 85% were seen once. Specimen: PBMCs. These receptors were collected from a man aged 25-45 years in good health and CMV-seropositive. Each CDR3 is given with its conserved first and last residue. D genes are given only for firm matches. Clone size appears in some rows only: once, few, many, or a class for an expanded clone.

>NA|NA|TRBV30|TRBJ1-1
CAWSFRDKDTEAFF
TGTGCCTGGAGTTTCCGGGACAAGGACACTGAAGCTTTCTTT
>NA|few|TRBV6-6|TRBJ1-5
CASSYSFSQPQHF
TGTGCCAGCAGTTACTCGTTCAGTCAGCCCCAGCATTTT
>NA|NA|TRBV19|TRBJ2-3
CASSISGGRDTQYF
TGTGCCAGTAGTATATCGGGGGGCAGAGATACGCAGTATTTT
>TRBD1|NA|TRBV4-2|TRBJ2-7
CASSQLPQSRDRPGDEQYF
TGTGCCAGCAGCCAGCTACCCCAGAGCCGGGACAGGCCAGGGGACGAGCAGTACTTC
>NA|once|TRBV7-3|TRBJ2-3
CASSRSSTDTQYF
TGTGCCAGCAGCAGAAGCAGCACAGATACGCAGTATTTT
>TRBD1|NA|TRBV5-6|TRBJ1-4
CASSRDGTGFFEKLFF
TGTGCCAGCAGTCGGGATGGGACAGGGTTCTTTGAAAAACTGTTTTTT
>NA|NA|TRBV29-1|TRBJ2-7
CSVFPEGTGSYEQYF
TGCAGCGTTTTTCCGGAGGGGACTGGTTCCTACGAGCAGTACTTC
>NA|NA|TRBV9|TRBJ2-1
CASSPRLEYNEQFF
TGTGCCAGCAGCCCCCGACTGGAATACAATGAGCAGTTCTTC
>NA|NA|TRBV5-1|TRBJ1-1
CASSLGQREDTEAFF
TGCGCCAGCAGCTTGGGACAGCGCGAGGACACTGAAGCTTTCTTT
>TRBD1|many|TRBV19|TRBJ1-1
CASSVNRGHTEAFF
TGTGCCAGTAGTGTAAACAGGGGGCACACTGAAGCTTTCTTT
>NA|NA|TRBV6-5|TRBJ1-1
CASSYETGLTEAFF
TGTGCCAGCAGTTACGAGACAGGCCTCACTGAAGCTTTCTTT
>NA|NA|TRBV7-9|TRBJ1-6
CASRLFGGDQANSPLHF
TGTGCCAGCAGGTTATTTGGCGGGGATCAGGCCAATTCACCCCTCCACTTT
>TRBD1|NA|TRBV10-3|TRBJ2-7
CAISGTGQGYEQYF
TGTGCCATCAGTGGGACGGGACAGGGGTACGAGCAGTACTTC
>TRBD1|once|TRBV4-3|TRBJ2-2
CASRPGTGRGELFF
TGCGCCAGCAGACCCGGGACAGGGCGTGGGGAGCTGTTTTTT
>NA|NA|TRBV18|TRBJ1-1
CASSQDREYTEAFF
TGTGCCAGCTCGCAGGATCGAGAGTACACTGAAGCTTTCTTT